These T cell receptor beta chains were read from a single sample in a study of vaccination effects on CD4 cells after COVID-19. Profiling relied on immunoSEQ multiplex PCR, and the TCRdb table lists in-frame clones only, not all of them. Of about 73,000 clones listed, roughly four fifths are singletons. These receptors' targets are unknown. The input for sequencing was CD4+ T cells from PBMCs cultured without peptide, taken after COVID-19 vaccination. These receptors came from a human donor who received a COVID-19 vaccine. CDR3s include the opening cysteine and the closing phenylalanine or tryptophan. D genes are given only for firm matches. Clone size appears in some rows only: once, few, many, or a class for an expanded clone.

D	size	V	J	CDR3	DNA
-	few	TRBV6-5	TRBJ1-3	CASSYSSFGTIYF	TGTGCCAGCAGTTACTCGAGTTTTGGCACCATATATTTT
-	-	TRBV6-2/TRBV6-3	TRBJ1-2	CASSLGGANYGYTF	TGTGCCAGCAGCCTTGGGGGGGCGAACTATGGCTACACCTTC
-	-	TRBV11-2	TRBJ2-5	CASSLGMVGQETQYF	TGTGCCAGCAGCTTGGGGATGGTAGGTCAAGAGACCCAGTACTTC
-	few	TRBV27	TRBJ1-3	CASSPRPVSGNTIYF	TGTGCCAGCAGTCCCCGACCCGTTTCTGGAAACACCATATATTTT
-	-	TRBV19	TRBJ2-1	CASSTGGSYNEQFF	TGTGCCAGTAGTACAGGGGGGTCCTACAATGAGCAGTTCTTC
TRBD1	-	TRBV28	TRBJ2-5	CASSGRWDRGQETQYF	TGTGCCAGCAGTGGACGATGGGACAGGGGGCAAGAGACCCAGTACTTC
-	-	TRBV6-5	TRBJ2-3	CASSYRGGDTQYF	TGTGCCAGCAGTTACAGGGGAGGTGATACGCAGTATTTT
-	-	TRBV10-2	TRBJ2-3	CASRDFPGDTQYF	TGCGCCAGTAGGGACTTCCCGGGGGATACGCAGTATTTT
TRBD1	few	TRBV7-6	TRBJ2-2	CASSLALRQGANTGELFF	TGTGCCAGCAGCTTAGCGTTGCGACAGGGGGCAAACACCGGGGAGCTGTTTTTT
-	-	TRBV7-8	TRBJ1-5	CASSPTSGSPAVRNQPQHF	TGTGCCAGCAGCCCGACCTCCGGGTCCCCGGCGGTCCGCAATCAGCCCCAGCATTTT
-	-	TRBV3-1/TRBV3-2	TRBJ1-4	CASSLKSGNEKLFF	TGTGCCAGCAGCCTGAAGTCGGGTAATGAAAAACTGTTTTTT
-	-	TRBV2	TRBJ2-2	CASGRAPAGELFF	TGTGCCAGCGGTAGGGCCCCAGCCGGGGAGCTGTTTTTT
TRBD2	once	TRBV5-1	TRBJ2-1	CASRGSGGPSYNEQFF	TGCGCCAGCAGGGGTAGCGGGGGGCCTTCCTACAATGAGCAGTTCTTC
-	-	TRBV11-2	TRBJ2-1	CASSPERVYEQFF	TGTGCCAGCAGCCCCGAAAGGGTCTATGAGCAGTTCTTC
TRBD1	-	TRBV5-1	TRBJ1-1	CASSIAYRGMNTEAFF	TGCGCCAGCAGCATCGCATACAGGGGGATGAACACTGAAGCTTTCTTT
-	-	TRBV29-1	TRBJ1-1	CSVVPLYRETNTEAFF	TGCAGCGTTGTCCCTCTTTACAGAGAAACAAACACTGAAGCTTTCTTT
-	-	TRBV18	TRBJ1-1	CASSPSAFNTEAFF	TGTGCCAGCTCACCGAGCGCTTTTAACACTGAAGCTTTCTTT
TRBD1	-	TRBV9	TRBJ1-1	CASSAYRGPFVEAFF	TGTGCCAGCAGCGCTTACAGGGGGCCCTTTGTTGAAGCTTTCTTT
-	-	TRBV2	TRBJ1-5	CASKAYSNQPQHF	TGTGCCAGCAAAGCTTATAGCAATCAGCCCCAGCATTTT
-	-	TRBV6-1	TRBJ2-6	CASSEGGAGANVLTF	TGTGCCAGCAGTGAAGGAGGGGCTGGGGCCAACGTCCTGACTTTC
TRBD1	-	TRBV2	TRBJ1-5	CASNPTGGSNQPQHF	TGTGCCAGCAACCCGACAGGGGGTAGCAATCAGCCCCAGCATTTT
TRBD1	-	TRBV7-9	TRBJ2-1	CASSLAQGVTEQFF	TGTGCCAGCAGCTTAGCGCAGGGGGTGACTGAGCAGTTCTTC
-	-	TRBV30	TRBJ1-5	CAWSQQINSNQPQHF	TGTGCCTGGAGCCAACAAATCAATAGCAATCAGCCCCAGCATTTT
TRBD1	-	TRBV7-9	TRBJ1-4	CASTLGTGTTNEKLFF	TGTGCCAGCACCTTAGGGACAGGAACAACTAATGAAAAACTGTTTTTT
TRBD1	-	TRBV24-1	TRBJ2-3	CATSDGGTGEADTQYF	TGTGCCACCAGTGATGGGGGGACAGGAGAGGCAGATACGCAGTATTTT
-	few	TRBV2	TRBJ2-3	CASSRQPTSTDTQYF	TGTGCCAGCAGTCGACAGCCTACTAGCACAGATACGCAGTATTTT
-	-	TRBV6-5	TRBJ1-5	CASSHGGQPQHF	TGTGCCAGCAGCCATGGGGGTCAGCCCCAGCATTTT
-	-	TRBV2	TRBJ2-3	CASEWSGDTQYF	TGTGCCAGCGAATGGAGCGGGGATACGCAGTATTTT
-	-	TRBV19	TRBJ2-5	CASSIYGTPEQETQYF	TGTGCCAGTAGTATTTACGGGACACCCGAACAAGAGACCCAGTACTTC
-	-	TRBV15	TRBJ1-1	CATSRGGGANTEAFF	TGTGCCACCAGCAGAGGTGGGGGGGCCAACACTGAAGCTTTCTTT
-	-	TRBV19	TRBJ1-1	CASSISGRTEAFF	TGTGCCAGTAGTATTTCCGGACGCACTGAAGCTTTCTTT
TRBD1	few	TRBV6-5	TRBJ1-5	CASKGQGDQPQHF	TGTGCCAGCAAAGGACAGGGCGATCAGCCCCAGCATTTT
-	-	TRBV6-5	TRBJ2-5	CASSLQGSRGETQYF	TGTGCCAGCAGCCTACAGGGTTCGAGGGGTGAGACCCAGTACTTC
-	-	TRBV9	TRBJ2-5	CASSVVDSQTQYF	TGTGCCAGCAGCGTAGTAGACAGCCAGACCCAGTACTTC
-	-	TRBV23-1	TRBJ1-1	CASKRQGPMNTEAFF	TGCGCCAGCAAGAGGCAGGGACCCATGAACACTGAAGCTTTCTTT
-	-	TRBV3-1/TRBV3-2	TRBJ1-1	CASSQRRVTEAFF	TGTGCCAGCAGCCAAAGGAGGGTCACTGAAGCTTTCTTT
TRBD2	-	TRBV4-1	TRBJ2-5	CASSRYSGGSQETQYF	TGCGCCAGCAGCCGATATAGCGGGGGGTCCCAAGAGACCCAGTACTTC
-	-	TRBV5-1	TRBJ1-1	CASSLHPDTEAFF	TGCGCCAGCAGCTTACACCCCGACACTGAAGCTTTCTTT
TRBD1	-	TRBV6-4	TRBJ2-1	CASRAGTGGRYEQFF	TGTGCCAGCAGAGCCGGGACAGGGGGTCGATATGAGCAGTTCTTC
-	-	TRBV5-1	TRBJ1-1	CASAGGVGTEAFF	TGCGCCAGCGCGGGGGGAGTGGGCACTGAAGCTTTCTTT
-	once	TRBV18	TRBJ1-5	CASSPQPSNQPQHF	TGTGCCAGCTCACCACAACCTAGCAATCAGCCCCAGCATTTT
-	-	TRBV25-1	TRBJ1-2	CASSGTENYGYTF	TGTGCCAGCAGTGGAACAGAGAACTATGGCTACACCTTC
-	-	TRBV3-1/TRBV3-2	TRBJ2-5	CASSPLGVGETQYF	TGTGCCAGCAGCCCCCTCGGAGTAGGCGAGACCCAGTACTTC
-	-	TRBV28	TRBJ1-1	CASRITRNTEAFF	TGTGCCAGCCGGATAACAAGGAACACTGAAGCTTTCTTT
-	-	TRBV30	TRBJ1-2	CAWSVLPYGYTF	TGTGCCTGGAGTGTACTCCCCTATGGCTACACCTTC
-	-	TRBV4-1	TRBJ1-2	CASSQDRGVDFYGYTF	TGCGCCAGCAGCCAAGATCGGGGGGTAGATTTCTATGGCTACACCTTC
-	-	TRBV12-2	TRBJ1-5	CASRVSGTESPNQPQHF	TGTGCAAGTCGCGTCAGCGGGACGGAATCCCCCAATCAGCCCCAGCATTTT